The 20 T cell receptor beta chains presented below share a single source sample, sequenced in a study of CD8+ T cells in alopecia areata. Treatment specified: oral pan-JAK inhibitor, 5-10 mg twice daily. RNA, once extracted, was reverse transcribed into cDNA for use as the sequencing template. Only in-frame clones appear in the TCRdb table, and some are missing; sequencing was by immunoSEQ multiplex PCR. The table shows about 140,000 clones, with 82% occurring only once. Source: CD8+ T cells sorted from blood, taken at week 4, from a patient treated with tofacitinib. These receptors all stem from a human donor with alopecia areata.

The chain joins TRBV6-5 to TRBJ2-7; D remains ambiguous. The germline gives CDR1 MNHEY, CDR2 SVGAGI. The CDR3 is made up of 14 amino acids. The ends were cut back, 6 bases at V and 0 bases at J, with 12 bases in the middle. The CDR3 loop is CASSLAGSSYEQYF. DNA of the CDR3: TGTGCCAGCAGCCTCGCCGGAAGCTCCTACGAGCAGTACTTC.

J is TRBJ2-5 and V is TRBV27; D possibly corresponds to TRBD2 (6 bases). The germline CDR1 and CDR2 sequences are MNHEY and SMNVEV (reference sequence). V gave up 1 base and J gave up 5 bases, with 17 bases separating them. The CDR3 has 16 amino acids. CDR3 region: CASSLLGTPGAETQYF. The DNA for the CDR3 is TGTGCCAGCAGTTTATTAGGCACCCCGGGAGCGGAGACCCAGTACTTC.

This clone appeared once. The V and J genes are TRBV4-2 and TRBJ2-1; no clear D. V lost 0 bases and J 4 bases, leaving 7 bases between the germline ends. CDR3 size: 14 residues. Germline V lookup: CDR1 LGHNA, CDR2 YNFKEQ. The CDR3 sequence is CASSQERLYNEQFF. DNA of the CDR3: TGTGCCAGCAGCCAAGAGCGCCTGTACAATGAGCAGTTCTTC.

This chain links TRBV27 with TRBJ2-1; tentatively, D is TRBD1 or TRBD2 (7 bases each). The V and J ends lost 7 bases and 4 bases respectively, with 17 bases between them. Germline V lookup: CDR1 MNHEY, CDR2 SMNVEV (reference sequence). This CDR3 has 15 amino acids. This CDR3 reads CASTQGQGGYNEQFF. In DNA, the CDR3 is TGTGCCAGCACCCAGGGTCAGGGGGGGTACAATGAGCAGTTCTTC.

J is TRBJ2-2 and V is TRBV7-8, with TRBD2 matching 10 bases. The CDR3 runs 15 residues. J lost 10 bases, V lost 3 bases, and 8 bases had no gene match. Germline V gene sequence: CDR1 SGHVS, CDR2 FQNEAQ. CDR3 sequence: CASSFGGLAGAELFF. The DNA of the CDR3 is TGTGCCAGCAGCTTCGGAGGGCTAGCGGGGGCGGAGCTGTTTTTT.

This chain connects TRBV7-6 to TRBJ2-5, with TRBD2 identical over 8 bases. The germline V gene has CDR1 SGHVS and CDR2 FNYEAQ. After removal of 0 bases from V and 7 bases from J, the junction contained 4 bases not matched to a gene. The CDR3 is 14 amino acids. The CDR3 region is CASSLADSGGTQYF. For the CDR3, the DNA is TGTGCCAGCAGCTTAGCTGACAGCGGGGGGACCCAGTACTTC.

The chain has TRBV2 and TRBJ1-5; D is unresolved. This CDR3 contains 13 residues. V gave up 10 bases and J gave up 0 bases, with 10 bases separating them. Germline CDR1 reads SNHLY; CDR2 reads FYNNEI. The CDR3 sequence: CATALYSNQPQHF. DNA of the CDR3: TGTGCCACAGCCTTGTATAGCAATCAGCCCCAGCATTTT.

J is TRBJ1-1 and V is TRBV5-6, with TRBD1 matching over 7 bases. CDR1 is SGHDT and CDR2 is YYEEEE in the germline V gene. Trimming cost V 1 base and J 0 bases; bases outside gene matches: 6. The CDR3 runs 16 residues. DNA of the CDR3: TGTGCCAGCAGCTTGAGTTTAGGACAGGTGAACACTGAAGCTTTCTTT. Amino acid sequence: CASSLSLGQVNTEAFF.

The chain recombines TRBV7-9 with TRBJ1-1; 7 nucleotides agree with TRBD1. CDR3 length: 15 amino acids. V dropped 5 bases and J dropped 14; count of bases not matched to a gene: 20. Germline V gives CDR1 SEHNR, CDR2 FQNEAQ (reference sequence). The CDR3 DNA sequence: TGTGCCAGCAGCGACGGAACCGGGGGGACAGAACAACACTTCTTT. This translates into CASSDGTGGTEQHFF.

J is TRBJ2-2 and V is TRBV27; D remains ambiguous. V shed 8 bases and J shed 1 base, with 8 bases lying between them. This CDR3 has 13 residues. CDR1 MNHEY and CDR2 SMNVEV come from the germline V gene (reference sequence). For the CDR3, the DNA is TGTGCCAGCGAAGGGATGAACACCGGGGAGCTGTTTTTT. Its translation: CASEGMNTGELFF.

The chain is built from TRBV29-1 and TRBJ1-3; D unresolved. The V gene's germline CDR1 is SQVTM and CDR2 ANQGSEA. The CDR3 is 16 amino acids. The V gene lost 0 bases and the J gene lost 4 bases, with 16 bases spanning the gap. CDR3 amino acids: CSVEDREGLSGNTIYF. The DNA for the CDR3 is TGCAGCGTTGAAGATCGGGAGGGTCTTTCCGGAAACACCATATATTTT.

V usage is TRBV6-6 and J usage is TRBJ2-1, with a weak D call TRBD1 (7 bases). From germline, CDR1 is MNHNY and CDR2 SVGAGI (reference sequence). Trimming removed 8 bases from V and 4 bases from J, with 12 bases in between. The CDR3 is 13 residues long. CDR3 sequence reads: CASRGTAYNEQFF. The CDR3, as DNA: TGTGCCAGCCGGGGGACAGCATACAATGAGCAGTTCTTC.

This clone was observed once. At one of its ends the junction is not consistent with the germline gene, which may arise from a read error. The chain couples TRBV7-7 to TRBJ2-3; D is possibly TRBD2 (5 bases). This CDR3 has 13 amino acids. Germline CDR1 is SSHAT and CDR2 is FNYEAQ (reference sequence). CDR3 protein: CASSPEVTDTQYF. In DNA, the CDR3 is TGTGCTAGCAGCCCGGAGGTCACAGATACGCAGTATTTT.

This clone was counted a single time. The chain employs TRBV7-8 and TRBJ2-1; no reliable D call. The CDR3 is made up of 15 amino acids. Germline loops: CDR1 SGHVS, CDR2 FQNEAQ. Trimming shortened V by 4 bases and J by 0 bases, and 10 bases separated the two germline ends. The CDR3 sequence: CASSSAASSYNEQFF. The CDR3 nucleotides are TGTGCCAGCAGCTCCGCTGCCAGCTCCTACAATGAGCAGTTCTTC.

The sample holds one count of this clone. The chain is built from TRBV9 and TRBJ2-7; possibly TRBD2 for D (5 bases). Trimming stripped 3 bases from V and 5 bases from J, with 21 bases between. This CDR3 spans 16 amino acids. In germline, CDR1 is SGDLS, CDR2 YYNGEE. CDR3 region: CASSDGLGGRAHEQYF. The CDR3 DNA follows: TGTGCCAGCAGCGATGGGTTGGGCGGGCGTGCCCACGAGCAGTACTTC.

CDR3 sequence reads: CASSPETGGADTQYF. The CDR3 DNA reads TGCGCCAGCAGCCCGGAAACAGGGGGGGCAGATACGCAGTATTTT. The rearrangement joins TRBV5-1 to TRBJ2-3; D possibly corresponds to TRBD1 (8 bases). CDR1 SGHRS and CDR2 YFSETQ come from the germline V gene. Trimming took 4 bases from V and 4 from J, leaving 16 bases between them. The CDR3 runs to 15 residues.

The V and J genes are TRBV15 and TRBJ2-5; perhaps TRBD2 as D (7 bases). The CDR3 consists of 15 residues. CDR1 and CDR2 from the germline V gene are LNHNV and YYDKDF (reference sequence). V shed 7 bases and J shed 5 bases, with 20 bases lying between them. The CDR3: CATTEFRGAGETQYF. The CDR3 DNA sequence: TGTGCCACCACCGAATTCCGGGGGGCCGGGGAGACCCAGTACTTC.

This chain connects TRBV7-2 to TRBJ2-3; D unclear. CDR1 and CDR2 from the germline V gene are SGHTA and FQGNSA. There are 14 residues in the CDR3. Trimming pared 3 bases from V and 2 bases from J, leaving 9 bases between. CDR3 nucleotides: TGTGCCAGCAGCTTGGAAGGGCCCACAGATACGCAGTATTTT. Protein product: CASSLEGPTDTQYF.

This chain uses TRBV7-2 with TRBJ2-7; 7 positions match TRBD1. The V gene's germline CDR1 is SGHTA and CDR2 FQGNSA. V trimming: 1 base; J trimming: 3 bases; junction bases outside the gene matches: 6. The CDR3 contains 15 residues. In nucleotides, the CDR3 is TGTGCCAGCAGCTTAGAGGGGGCGCCTTTCTACGAGCAGTACTTC. Protein product: CASSLEGAPFYEQYF.

V usage is TRBV13 and J usage is TRBJ2-3, with D possibly being TRBD2 (7 bases). V was pared by 4 bases and J by 9 bases, with 17 bases between. Germline lookup yields CDR1 PRHDT and CDR2 FYEKMQ (reference sequence). The CDR3 extends over 14 amino acids. CDR3 sequence (DNA): TGTGCCAGCAGCTCGTCTGACGGGGGGCAAACGCAGTATTTT. This translates into CASSSSDGGQTQYF.